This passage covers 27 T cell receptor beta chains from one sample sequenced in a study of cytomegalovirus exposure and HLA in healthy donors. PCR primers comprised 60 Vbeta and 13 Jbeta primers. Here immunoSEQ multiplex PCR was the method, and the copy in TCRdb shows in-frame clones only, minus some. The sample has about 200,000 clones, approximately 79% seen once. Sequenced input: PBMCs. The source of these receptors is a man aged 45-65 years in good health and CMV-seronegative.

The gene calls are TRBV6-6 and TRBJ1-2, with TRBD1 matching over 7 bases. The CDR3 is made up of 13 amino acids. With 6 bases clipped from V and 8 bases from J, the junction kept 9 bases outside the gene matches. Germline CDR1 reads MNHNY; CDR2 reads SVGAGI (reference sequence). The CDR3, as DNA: TGTGCCAGCAGCCCGGGACAGACTTGGGGCTACACCTTC. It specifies CASSPGQTWGYTF.

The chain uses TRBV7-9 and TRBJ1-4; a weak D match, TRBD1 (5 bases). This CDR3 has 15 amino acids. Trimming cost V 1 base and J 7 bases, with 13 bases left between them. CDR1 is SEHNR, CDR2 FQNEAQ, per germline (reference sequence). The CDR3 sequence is CASSLGENQGEKLFF. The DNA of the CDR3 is TGTGCCAGCAGCTTAGGGGAAAACCAGGGTGAAAAACTGTTTTTT.

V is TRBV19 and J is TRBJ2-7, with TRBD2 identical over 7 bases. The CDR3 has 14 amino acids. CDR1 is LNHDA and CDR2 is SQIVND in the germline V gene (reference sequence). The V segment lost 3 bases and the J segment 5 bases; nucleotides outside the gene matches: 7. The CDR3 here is CASSIYGRTNEQYF. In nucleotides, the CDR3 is TGTGCCAGTAGTATCTACGGGAGGACCAACGAGCAGTACTTC.

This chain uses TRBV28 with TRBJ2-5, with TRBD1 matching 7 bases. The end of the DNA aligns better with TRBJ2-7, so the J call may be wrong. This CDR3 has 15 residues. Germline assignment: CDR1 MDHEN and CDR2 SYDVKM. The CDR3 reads CASSYRGGGSYEQYF. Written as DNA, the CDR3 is TGTGCCAGCAGTTACAGGGGCGGCGGCTCCTACGAGCAGTACTTC.

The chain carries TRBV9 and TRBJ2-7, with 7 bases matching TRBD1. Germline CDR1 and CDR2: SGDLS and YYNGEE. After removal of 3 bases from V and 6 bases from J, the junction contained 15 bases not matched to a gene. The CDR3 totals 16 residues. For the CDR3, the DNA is TGTGCCAGCAGCGCAACCTCTGACAGGGTCGGAGGCGAGCAGTACTTC. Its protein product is CASSATSDRVGGEQYF.

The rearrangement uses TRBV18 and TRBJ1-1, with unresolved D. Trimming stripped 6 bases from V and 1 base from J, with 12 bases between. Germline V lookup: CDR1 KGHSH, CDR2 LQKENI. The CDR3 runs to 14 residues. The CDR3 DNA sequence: TGTGCCAGCTCTCAGTCGGCGGCGAACACTGAAGCTTTCTTT. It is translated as CASSQSAANTEAFF. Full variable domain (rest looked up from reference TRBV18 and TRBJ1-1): NAGVMQNPRHLVRRRGQEARLRCSPMKGHSHVYWYRQLPEEGLKFMVYLQKENIIDESGMPKERFSAEFPKEGPSILRIQQVVRGDSAAYFCASSQSAANTEAFFGQGTRLTVV.

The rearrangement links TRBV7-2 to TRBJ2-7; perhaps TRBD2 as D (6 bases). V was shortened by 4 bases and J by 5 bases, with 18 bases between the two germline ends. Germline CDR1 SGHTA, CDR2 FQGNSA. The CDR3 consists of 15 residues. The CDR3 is CASSSLSGINNEQYF. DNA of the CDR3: TGTGCCAGCAGCTCCCTTAGCGGAATTAATAACGAGCAGTACTTC. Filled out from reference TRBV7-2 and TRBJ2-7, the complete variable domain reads GAGVSQSPSNKVTEKGKDVELRCDPISGHTALYWYRQSLGQGLEFLIYFQGNSAPDKSGLPSDRFSAERTGGSVSTLTIQRTQQEDSAVYLCASSSLSGINNEQYFGPGTRLTVT.

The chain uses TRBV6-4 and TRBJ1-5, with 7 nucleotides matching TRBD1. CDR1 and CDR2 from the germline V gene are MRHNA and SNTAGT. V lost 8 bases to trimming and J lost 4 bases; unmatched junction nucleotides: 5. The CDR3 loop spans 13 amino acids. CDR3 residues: CASAGTANQPQHF. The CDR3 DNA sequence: TGTGCCAGCGCCGGGACAGCTAATCAGCCCCAGCATTTT.

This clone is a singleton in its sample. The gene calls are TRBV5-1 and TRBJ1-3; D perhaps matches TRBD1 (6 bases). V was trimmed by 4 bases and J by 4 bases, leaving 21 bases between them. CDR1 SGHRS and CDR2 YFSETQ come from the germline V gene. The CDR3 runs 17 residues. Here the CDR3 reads CASSPTPQGIPGNTIYF. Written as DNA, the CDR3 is TGCGCCAGCAGCCCGACTCCACAGGGAATTCCCGGAAACACCATATATTTT.

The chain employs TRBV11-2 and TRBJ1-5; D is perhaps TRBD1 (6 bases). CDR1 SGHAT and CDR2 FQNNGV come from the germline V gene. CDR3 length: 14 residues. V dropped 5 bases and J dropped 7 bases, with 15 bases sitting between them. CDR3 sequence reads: CASSHGGGSQPQHF. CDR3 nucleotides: TGTGCCAGCAGCCACGGGGGGGGCAGCCAGCCCCAGCATTTT.

The CDR3 reads CASSQGDAATQYF. CDR3 sequence (DNA): TGTGCCAGCAGCCAAGGTGATGCGGCTACGCAGTATTTT. The rearrangement links TRBV7-9 to TRBJ2-3; unclear D gene. V lost 5 bases and J 8 bases, leaving 14 bases between the germline ends. From germline, CDR1 is SEHNR and CDR2 FQNEAQ (reference sequence). There are 13 residues in the CDR3.

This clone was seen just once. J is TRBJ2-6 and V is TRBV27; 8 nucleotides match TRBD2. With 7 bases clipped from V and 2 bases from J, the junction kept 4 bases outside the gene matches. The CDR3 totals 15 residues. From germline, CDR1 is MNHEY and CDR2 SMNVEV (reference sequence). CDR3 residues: CASTLAGTGANVLTF. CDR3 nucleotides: TGTGCCAGCACCTTAGCGGGAACTGGGGCCAACGTCCTGACTTTC.

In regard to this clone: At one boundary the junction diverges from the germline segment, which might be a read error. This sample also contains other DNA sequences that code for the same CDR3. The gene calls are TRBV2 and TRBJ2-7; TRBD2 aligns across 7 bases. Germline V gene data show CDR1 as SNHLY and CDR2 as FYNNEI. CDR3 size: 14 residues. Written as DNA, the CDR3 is TGTGCCACCGACCCTCCTAGCGGTATCTACGAGCAGTACTTT. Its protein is CATDPPSGIYEQYF. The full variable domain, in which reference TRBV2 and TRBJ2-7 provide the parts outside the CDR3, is EPEVTQTPSHQVTQMGQEVILRCVPISNHLYFYWYRQILGQKVEFLVSFYNNEISEKSEIFDDQFSVERPDGSNFTLKIRSTKLEDSAMYFCATDPPSGIYEQYFGPGTRLTVT.

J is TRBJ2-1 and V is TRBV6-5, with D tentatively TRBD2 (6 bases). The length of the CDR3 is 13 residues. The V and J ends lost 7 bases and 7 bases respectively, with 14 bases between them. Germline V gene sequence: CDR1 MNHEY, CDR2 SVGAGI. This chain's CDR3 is CASTFSLANEQFF. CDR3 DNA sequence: TGTGCCAGCACCTTTTCCCTAGCGAATGAGCAGTTCTTC.

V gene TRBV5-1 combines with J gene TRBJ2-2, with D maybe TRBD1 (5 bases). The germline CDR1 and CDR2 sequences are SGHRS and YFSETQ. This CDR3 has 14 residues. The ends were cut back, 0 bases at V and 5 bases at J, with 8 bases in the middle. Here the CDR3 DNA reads TGCGCCAGCAGCTTGGGGGCAGGGACCGGGGAGCTGTTTTTT. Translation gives CASSLGAGTGELFF. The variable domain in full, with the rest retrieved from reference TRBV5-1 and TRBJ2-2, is KAGVTQTPRYLIKTRGQQVTLSCSPISGHRSVSWYQQTPGQGLQFLFEYFSETQRNKGNFPGRFSGRQFSNSRSEMNVSTLELGDSALYLCASSLGAGTGELFFGEGSRLTVL.

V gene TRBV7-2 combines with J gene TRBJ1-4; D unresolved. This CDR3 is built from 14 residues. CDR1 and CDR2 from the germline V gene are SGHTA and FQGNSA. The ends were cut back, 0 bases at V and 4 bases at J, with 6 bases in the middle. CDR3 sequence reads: CASSLAGDNEKLFF. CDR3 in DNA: TGTGCCAGCAGCTTAGCAGGAGATAATGAAAAACTGTTTTTT.

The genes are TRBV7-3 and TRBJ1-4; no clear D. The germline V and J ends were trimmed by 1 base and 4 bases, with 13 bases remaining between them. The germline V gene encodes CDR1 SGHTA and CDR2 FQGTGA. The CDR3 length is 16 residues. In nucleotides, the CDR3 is TGTGCCAGCAGCTTAAAGCCGCGAAGCCTTAATGAAAAACTGTTTTTT. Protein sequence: CASSLKPRSLNEKLFF.

The CDR3 DNA reads TGTGCCAGCAGTTACAACCTAGCGGGAGGTGGAAATGAGCAGTTCTTC. Encoded protein: CASSYNLAGGGNEQFF. The J gene is TRBJ2-1, the V gene TRBV6-6; 11 bases map to TRBD2. The CDR3 length is 16 residues. From germline, CDR1 is MNHNY and CDR2 SVGAGI (reference sequence). J gave up 7 bases and V 2 bases, and 7 bases lay outside the gene matches.

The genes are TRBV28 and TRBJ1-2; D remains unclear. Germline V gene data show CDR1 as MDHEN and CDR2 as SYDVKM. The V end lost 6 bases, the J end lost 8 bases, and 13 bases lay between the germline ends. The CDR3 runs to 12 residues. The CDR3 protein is CASRPLQAGYTF. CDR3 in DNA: TGTGCCAGCAGGCCCCTTCAGGCCGGCTACACCTTC.

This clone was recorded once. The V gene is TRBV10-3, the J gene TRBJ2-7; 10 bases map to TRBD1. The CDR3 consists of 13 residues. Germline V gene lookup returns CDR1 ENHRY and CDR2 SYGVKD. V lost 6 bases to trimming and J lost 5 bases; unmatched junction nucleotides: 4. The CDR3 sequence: CAIRHGTGDEQYF. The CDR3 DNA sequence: TGTGCCATCAGGCACGGGACAGGGGACGAGCAGTACTTC.

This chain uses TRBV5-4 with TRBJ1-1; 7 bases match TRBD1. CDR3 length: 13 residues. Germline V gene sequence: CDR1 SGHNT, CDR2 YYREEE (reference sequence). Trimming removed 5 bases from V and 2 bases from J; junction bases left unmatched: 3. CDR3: CASRSGGNTEAFF. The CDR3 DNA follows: TGTGCCAGCAGGTCAGGGGGAAACACTGAAGCTTTCTTT.

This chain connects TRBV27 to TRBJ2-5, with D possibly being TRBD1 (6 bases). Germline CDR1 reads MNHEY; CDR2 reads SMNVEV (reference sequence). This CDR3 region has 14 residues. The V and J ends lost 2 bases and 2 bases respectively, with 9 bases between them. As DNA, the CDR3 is TGTGCCAGCAGTTTAGACAGGAGACAAGAGACCCAGTACTTC. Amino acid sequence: CASSLDRRQETQYF.

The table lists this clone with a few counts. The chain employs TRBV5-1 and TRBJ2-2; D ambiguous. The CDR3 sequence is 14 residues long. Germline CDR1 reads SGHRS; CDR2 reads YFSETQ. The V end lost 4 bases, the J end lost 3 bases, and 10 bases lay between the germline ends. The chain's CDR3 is CASSPNSDTGELFF. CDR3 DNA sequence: TGCGCCAGCAGCCCTAACTCCGACACCGGGGAGCTGTTTTTT.

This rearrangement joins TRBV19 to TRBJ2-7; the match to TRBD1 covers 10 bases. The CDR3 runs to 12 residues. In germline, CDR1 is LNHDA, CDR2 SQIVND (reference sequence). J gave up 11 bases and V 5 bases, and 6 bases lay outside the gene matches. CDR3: CASSYGTGDKYF. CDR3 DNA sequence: TGTGCCAGTAGTTACGGGACAGGGGATAAGTACTTC.

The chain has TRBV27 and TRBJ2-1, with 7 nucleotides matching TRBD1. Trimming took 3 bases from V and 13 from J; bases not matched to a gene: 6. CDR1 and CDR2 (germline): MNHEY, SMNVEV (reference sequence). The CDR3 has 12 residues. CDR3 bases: TGTGCCAGCAGTTTGAGAGGACAGGTTCAGTTCTTC. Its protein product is CASSLRGQVQFF.

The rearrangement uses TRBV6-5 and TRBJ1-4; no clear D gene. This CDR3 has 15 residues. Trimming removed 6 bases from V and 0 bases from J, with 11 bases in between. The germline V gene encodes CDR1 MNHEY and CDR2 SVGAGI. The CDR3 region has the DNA TGTGCCAGCAGCGGCGGACTGGCAACTAATGAAAAACTGTTTTTT. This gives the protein CASSGGLATNEKLFF.

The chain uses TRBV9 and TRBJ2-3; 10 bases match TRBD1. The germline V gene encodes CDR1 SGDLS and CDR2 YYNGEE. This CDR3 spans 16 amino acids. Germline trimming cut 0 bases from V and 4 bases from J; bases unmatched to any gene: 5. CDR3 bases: TGTGCCAGCAGCGTAGTGGGACAGGGGACGCCAGATACGCAGTATTTT. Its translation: CASSVVGQGTPDTQYF.